This TCR beta chain derives from a study of T cells of healthy individuals. This clonotype was observed at least ten times. This CDR3 comprises 13 residues. The V gene's germline CDR1 is SQVTM and CDR2 ANQGSEA. The V end lost 8 bases, the J end lost 7 bases, and 18 bases lay between the germline ends. Each CDR3 protein is one row after TCRdb ran MiXCR on the 5' RACE reads. The sample consists of 90,000 to 100,000 distinct CDR3 sequences, approximately 16% of them appearing once. The receptor was isolated from a human donor in good health. This chain connects TRBV29-1 to TRBJ2-1, with a weak D call TRBD2 (6 bases). In nucleotides, the CDR3 is TGCAGCTCCTTGAGAGTTGGGGGGAATGAGCAGTTCTTC. It translates to CSSLRVGGNEQFF.